These T cell receptor beta chains were read from a single sample in a study of shared clonotypes between healthy human individuals. This table comes from immunoSEQ multiplex PCR, and its TCRdb copy is limited to in-frame clones, with some not included. The sample lists approximately 2.1 million clones; over 85% were seen once. The sequenced sample consisted of naive CD4+ T cells from PBMCs. These receptors came from a man aged 18 to 35 in good health. Some clones in this sample may be carry-over from other donors' samples. CDR3s include the opening cysteine and the closing phenylalanine or tryptophan. A D gene is named only where the DNA matches it firmly. Expanded clones are given a class, and other clones once, few, many or no size at all.

DNA,CDR3,V,J,D,size
TGTGCCAGCAGCTCAGAACGAGGGGGCGGCCATACGCAGTATTTT,CASSSERGGGHTQYF,TRBV7-8,TRBJ2-3,TRBD1,.
TGTGCCAGCAGCTTAGCTGCGGGACAGGGGGCCAACATTCAGTACTTC,CASSLAAGQGANIQYF,TRBV7-2,TRBJ2-4,TRBD1,.
TGTGCCAACACAGGGGTCGGCACAGATACGCAGTATTTT,CANTGVGTDTQYF,TRBV2,TRBJ2-3,TRBD1,.
TGTGCCAGCAGCTCCCCGGGAAGCCGGGCCAACGTCCTGACTTTC,CASSSPGSRANVLTF,TRBV7-3,TRBJ2-6,.,.
TGTGCCAGCAGTTTAGTAGGGACCCAGTACTTC,CASSLVGTQYF,TRBV11-1,TRBJ2-5,.,.
TGTGCCAGCAGTTTGGGAGGGGGGAGCAATCAGCCCCAGCATTTT,CASSLGGGSNQPQHF,TRBV28,TRBJ1-5,.,.
TGTGCCAGCAGCTTAGTAACGAACACCGGGGAGCTGTTTTTT,CASSLVTNTGELFF,TRBV7-3,TRBJ2-2,.,.
TGTGCCAGCAGCTTCCGGGACCTCGCTAATGAAAAACTGTTTTTT,CASSFRDLANEKLFF,TRBV13,TRBJ1-4,.,.
TGCGCCAGCAGCCAAGTGGGCGGCATTCGCAATCAGCCCCAGCATTTT,CASSQVGGIRNQPQHF,TRBV4-1,TRBJ1-5,.,few
TGTGCCAGCAGGAACAGGGGGCGCGGCAATCAGCCCCAGCATTTT,CASRNRGRGNQPQHF,TRBV6-1,TRBJ1-5,TRBD1,.
TGCGCCAGCAGCTATACTGAAGGCACTGAAGCTTTCTTT,CASSYTEGTEAFF,TRBV5-1,TRBJ1-1,.,.
TGTGCCAGCACGGGAGGGAATTCCAATCAGCCCCAGCATTTT,CASTGGNSNQPQHF,TRBV6-6,TRBJ1-5,.,.
TGTGCCAGCAGTTCTATAGCGGGAGGTGCTGTAATAGAGCAGTTCTTC,CASSSIAGGAVIEQFF,TRBV27,TRBJ2-1,TRBD2,.
TGTGCCAGCAGCCCTCGGAGGTTGGGGCCTGGGGCCAACGTCCTGACTTTC,CASSPRRLGPGANVLTF,TRBV7-3,TRBJ2-6,.,.
TGCGCCAGCAGCCAAGGTACAGGGGCCCCCTACGAGCAGTACTTC,CASSQGTGAPYEQYF,TRBV4-1,TRBJ2-7,TRBD1,.
TGTGCCAGCAGCGTAGGAGACAGCTATGGCTACACCTTC,CASSVGDSYGYTF,TRBV9,TRBJ1-2,.,once
TGTGCCAGCAGCCTTGGACAGGGGCTGCCCCCTGGGGCCAACGTCCTGACTTTC,CASSLGQGLPPGANVLTF,TRBV14,TRBJ2-6,TRBD1,.
TGCAGTGCTAGATCCTACAATGAGCAGTTCTTC,CSARSYNEQFF,TRBV20-1,TRBJ2-1,.,.
TGCGCCAGCAGCTCGACGGGGGAAGGTGGAAACACCATATATTTT,CASSSTGEGGNTIYF,TRBV5-1,TRBJ1-3,.,.
TGTGCCACCAGCAGAGCCCCGGGAGGGACAGTCGTTTCCGAGCAGTACTTC,CATSRAPGGTVVSEQYF,TRBV15,TRBJ2-7,.,.
TGTGCCAGCAGGAAGGGCCCCTCCCAAGAGACCCAGTACTTC,CASRKGPSQETQYF,TRBV6-5,TRBJ2-5,.,.
TGTGCCAGCAGTCAGCGGACAGGGGTGCGAAATGAGCAGTTCTTC,CASSQRTGVRNEQFF,TRBV28,TRBJ2-1,TRBD1,.
TGCGCCAGCAGTGGAGAACTAGCGGTGAAAAAACAGAGGGAGACCCAGTACTTC,CASSGELAVKKQRETQYF,TRBV10-1,TRBJ2-5,TRBD2,few
TGTGCCAGCGACCGTAAATTTTCGCTTGGCACCTTC,CASDRKFSLGTF,TRBV27,TRBJ1-2,.,.